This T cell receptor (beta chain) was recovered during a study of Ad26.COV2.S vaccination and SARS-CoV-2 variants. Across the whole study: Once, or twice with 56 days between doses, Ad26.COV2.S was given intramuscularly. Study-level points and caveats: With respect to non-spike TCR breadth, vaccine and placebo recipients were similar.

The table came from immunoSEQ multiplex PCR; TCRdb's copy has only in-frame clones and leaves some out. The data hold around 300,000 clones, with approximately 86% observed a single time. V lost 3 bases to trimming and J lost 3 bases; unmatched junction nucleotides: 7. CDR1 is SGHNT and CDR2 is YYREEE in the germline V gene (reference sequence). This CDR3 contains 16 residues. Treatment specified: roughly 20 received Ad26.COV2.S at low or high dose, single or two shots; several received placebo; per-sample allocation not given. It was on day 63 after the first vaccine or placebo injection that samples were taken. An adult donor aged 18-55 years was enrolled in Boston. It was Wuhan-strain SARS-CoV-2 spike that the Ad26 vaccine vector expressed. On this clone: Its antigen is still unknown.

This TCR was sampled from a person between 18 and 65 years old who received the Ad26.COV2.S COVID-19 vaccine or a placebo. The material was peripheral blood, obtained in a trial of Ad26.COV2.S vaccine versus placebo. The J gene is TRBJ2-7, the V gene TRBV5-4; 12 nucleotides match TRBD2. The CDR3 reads CASSSGLAGILYEQYF. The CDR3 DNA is TGTGCCAGCAGCTCGGGACTAGCGGGCATTCTCTACGAGCAGTACTTC.